This note documents a single T cell receptor beta chain sequence. Between the trimmed V and J ends, which lost 5 bases and 5 bases, there was a span of 15 bases. The CDR3 loop spans 14 amino acids. Germline lookup yields CDR1 SEHNR and CDR2 FQNEAQ (reference sequence). The sample belongs to a study of blood T cell repertoires in COVID-19. Across the study: Collection of acute and convalescent COVID-19 samples took place in the United States, Italy and Spain. In each case, the material was cDNA or gDNA derived from T cells, B-cell-depleted T cells, or PBMCs.

In the source study's methods: The assay estimated nucleated cells by amplifying reference gene primers. Sequencing used immunoSEQ multiplex PCR; TCRdb keeps in-frame clones, though not all of them. D and trimming were read from the DNA, whereas the V and J calls and clone size are those reported in that table. The sample lists tens of thousands of clones, 86% occurring once. This clonotype was sampled from a man aged 45-65 years with active COVID-19. The rearrangement links TRBV7-9 to TRBJ1-1; D is perhaps TRBD1 (5 bases). Sequencing was done on a sample of peripheral blood. The CDR3 region is CASSHTGGRTEAFF. The CDR3 DNA is TGTGCCAGCAGCCACACGGGGGGGAGAACTGAAGCTTTCTTT.